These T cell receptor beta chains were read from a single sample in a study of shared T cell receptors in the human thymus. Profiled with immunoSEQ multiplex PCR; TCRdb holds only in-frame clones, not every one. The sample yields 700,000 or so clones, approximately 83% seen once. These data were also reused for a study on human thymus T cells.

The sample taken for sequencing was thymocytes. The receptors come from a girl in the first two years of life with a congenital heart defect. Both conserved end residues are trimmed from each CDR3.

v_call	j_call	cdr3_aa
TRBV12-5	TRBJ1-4	ASGRTGNSNEKLF
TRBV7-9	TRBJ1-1	ASSFVSRHLNTEAF
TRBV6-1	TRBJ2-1	ASRPSGTAQF
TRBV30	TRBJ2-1	AWSLSGTIYNEQF
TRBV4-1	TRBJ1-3	ASSLPGKRSGNTIY
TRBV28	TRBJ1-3	ASRALGTGDGNTIY
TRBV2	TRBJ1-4	ASTPQGAGEKLF
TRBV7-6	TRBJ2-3	ASSLTAGAQSTDTQY
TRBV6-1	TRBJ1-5	ASSLTGMGQPQH
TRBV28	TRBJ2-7	ASSLEGQGGSSYEQY
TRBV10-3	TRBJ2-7	AITDSGGRGYEQY
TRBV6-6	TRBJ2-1	ASSYSNLGPQF
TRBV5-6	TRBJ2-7	ASSRIRDSYEQY
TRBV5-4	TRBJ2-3	ASSKNGDSAWADTQY
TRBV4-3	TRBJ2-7	ASSQSNSGYEQY
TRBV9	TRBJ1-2	ASSVGPRGEGYT
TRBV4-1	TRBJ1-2	ASSQEMFTGRNYGYT